What follows describes a single T cell receptor beta chain. The data are from a study of T cell changes during pregnancy in multiple sclerosis. Produced via immunoSEQ multiplex PCR; TCRdb's table is partial and in-frame only. Of tens of thousands of clones in the sample, 85% to 95% were seen once. The sequenced sample was CD4+ T cells from peripheral blood mononuclear cells, obtained in the second trimester of pregnancy. This receptor was obtained from a female donor with multiple sclerosis, enrolled in a pregnancy study.

The CDR3 loop is CASSYGQVTGYTF. The DNA for the CDR3 is TGTGCCAGCAGTTACGGACAGGTTACGGGCTACACCTTC. The chain uses TRBV6-5 and TRBJ1-2; 7 bases agree with TRBD1. The CDR3 has 13 amino acids. V was pared by 2 bases and J by 8 bases, with 5 bases of the junction left unmatched. Per germline, CDR1 MNHEY and CDR2 SVGAGI.